The 23 T cell receptor beta chains listed next were all sequenced from one sample in a study of OX40 agonist ivuxolimab in advanced cancers. Sequencing used immunoSEQ multiplex PCR; TCRdb keeps in-frame clones, though not all of them. The sample shows fewer than 120,000 clones, about 92% of them seen only once. The starting material was CD4+ or CD8+ T cells sorted from blood, obtained in a trial of the OX40 agonist ivuxolimab. These receptors all come from an adult with an advanced solid tumor such as melanoma, head and neck, liver or kidney cancer.

A single count supports this clone. The chain links TRBV27 to TRBJ2-5; TRBD2 matches at 10 bases. The DNA matches TRBJ2-7 better at its end, which makes the J call doubtful. The V gene's germline CDR1 is MNHEY and CDR2 SMNVEV (reference sequence). This CDR3 region has 16 residues. The CDR3 reads CASSPQTASGRYEQYF. CDR3 DNA sequence: TGTGCCAGCAGCCCTCAAACGGCTAGCGGGAGATACGAGCAGTACTTC.

This clone came up a few times. This chain uses TRBV6-6 with TRBJ1-6; TRBD1 is a possible D gene (6 bases). The CDR3 is 14 amino acids. Germline CDR1 reads MNHNY; CDR2 reads SVGAGI (reference sequence). Trimming cost V 2 bases and J 7 bases, with 9 bases left between them. Here the CDR3 DNA reads TGTGCCAGCAGTTACCTGCAGGGGAATTCACCCCTCCACTTT. It yields the protein CASSYLQGNSPLHF.

In this sample, this clone turned up a few times. The genes are TRBV28 and TRBJ1-4, with 9 bases matching TRBD1. The length of the CDR3 is 17 residues. Losses at the gene ends were 6 bases for V and 2 bases for J; bases not matched to a gene: 10. Germline V gives CDR1 MDHEN, CDR2 SYDVKM. The CDR3 sequence: CASREQGARTTNEKLFF. In DNA, the CDR3 is TGTGCCAGCAGGGAACAGGGGGCAAGGACGACTAATGAAAAACTGTTTTTT.

The chain joins TRBV6-1 to TRBJ2-5, with 9 nucleotides matching TRBD2. CDR3 length: 14 amino acids. CDR1 MNHNS and CDR2 SASEGT come from the germline V gene. The J segment lost 5 bases and the V segment lost 6 bases, leaving 7 bases of the junction unmatched. The CDR3 reads CASRKRGARETQYF. The CDR3 DNA reads TGTGCCAGCAGGAAGCGGGGGGCCCGGGAGACCCAGTACTTC.

The chain links TRBV7-2 to TRBJ2-3, with 11 bases identical to TRBD2. The trim removed 2 bases at V and 4 bases at J, leaving 8 bases unmatched. The CDR3 runs to 17 residues. The germline V gene has CDR1 SGHTA and CDR2 FQGNSA. This chain's CDR3 is CASSLFLLAGGSDTQYF. CDR3 coding DNA: TGTGCCAGCAGCTTATTCCTCCTAGCGGGAGGCTCAGATACGCAGTATTTT.

The chain carries TRBV19 and TRBJ1-1, with TRBD1 as a possible D gene (5 bases). CDR1 is LNHDA, CDR2 SQIVND, per germline (reference sequence). This CDR3 is built from 15 residues. Trimming took off 1 base at V and 1 base at J, with 10 bases between the two ends. The CDR3 sequence: CASSIAGYPNTEAFF. In nucleotides, the CDR3 is TGTGCCAGTAGTATAGCAGGGTACCCGAACACTGAAGCTTTCTTT. The full variable domain, its missing parts supplied by reference TRBV19 and TRBJ1-1, is DGGITQSPKYLFRKEGQNVTLSCEQNLNHDAMYWYRQDPGQGLRLIYYSQIVNDFQKGDIAEGYSVSREKKESFPLTVTSAQKNPTAFYLCASSIAGYPNTEAFFGQGTRLTVV.

The V gene is TRBV7-8, the J gene TRBJ2-5, with D perhaps TRBD1 (5 bases). The CDR3 is made up of 15 amino acids. Between the trimmed V and J ends, which lost 3 bases and 1 base, there was a span of 12 bases. Germline CDR1 reads SGHVS; CDR2 reads FQNEAQ. CDR3 residues: CASSFAGRPQETQYF. CDR3 DNA sequence: TGTGCCAGCAGCTTTGCAGGGCGACCCCAAGAGACCCAGTACTTC.

V usage is TRBV7-9 and J usage is TRBJ1-2, with a possible D match to TRBD1 (5 bases). The CDR3 extends over 15 amino acids. The V and J ends lost 3 bases and 2 bases respectively, with 13 bases between them. Germline loops: CDR1 SEHNR, CDR2 FQNEAQ (reference sequence). The CDR3 nucleotides read TGTGCCAGCAGCTTGGGGGTCACTCGGAACTATGGCTACACCTTC. As protein: CASSLGVTRNYGYTF.

This clone is a singleton in its sample. This chain joins TRBV27 and TRBJ1-3, with D unclear. V dropped 4 bases and J dropped 3 bases, with 10 bases sitting between them. Per germline, CDR1 MNHEY and CDR2 SMNVEV (reference sequence). This CDR3 has 14 residues. The CDR3 sequence: CASSSVLNGNTIYF. DNA for the CDR3: TGTGCCAGCAGTTCCGTACTCAATGGAAACACCATATATTTT.

J is TRBJ2-6 and V is TRBV2, with a weak D call TRBD2 (7 bases). V lost 6 bases and J lost 2, with 14 bases in between. The CDR3 has 16 residues. CDR1 and CDR2 (germline): SNHLY, FYNNEI. The CDR3 region is CASRQGGGPGANVLTF. DNA for the CDR3: TGTGCCAGCAGGCAAGGGGGGGGACCTGGGGCCAACGTCCTGACTTTC.

DNA of the CDR3: TGTGCCAGCAGCTTGGCAGGTGGTGCTTTCTTT. Protein: CASSLAGGAFF. The chain carries TRBV11-3 and TRBJ1-1; D gene unclear. The CDR3 is 11 amino acids. Trimming took 3 bases from V and 11 from J, leaving 10 bases between them. CDR1 is SGHNT, CDR2 YENEEA, per germline.

The chain uses TRBV18 and TRBJ2-7; 11 bases map to TRBD1. The V gene end was trimmed by 3 bases and the J gene end by 5 bases; junction bases not matched to a gene: 9. The CDR3 consists of 16 residues. Germline-derived CDR1 and CDR2 are KGHSH and LQKENI. The CDR3 DNA sequence: TGTGCCAGCTCACCTTCTATCTCGGACAGGGGGCACGAGCAGTACTTC. It codes for CASSPSISDRGHEQYF.

The chain links TRBV10-3 to TRBJ2-2; the match to TRBD2 covers 13 bases. This CDR3 is 16 amino acids long. The V gene end was trimmed by 7 bases and the J gene end by 4 bases; junction bases not matched to a gene: 6. CDR1 and CDR2 (germline): ENHRY, SYGVKD. The CDR3 sequence is CAINGLAGAGTGELFF. CDR3 DNA: TGTGCCATCAACGGACTAGCGGGGGCCGGCACCGGGGAGCTGTTTTTT.

This clone was detected a few times. This chain connects TRBV7-2 to TRBJ1-4; D remains unclear. CDR1 SGHTA and CDR2 FQGNSA come from the germline V gene. V dropped 0 bases and J dropped 8 bases, with 13 bases sitting between them. This CDR3 spans 15 amino acids. The CDR3 nucleotides are TGTGCCAGCAGCTTAGCGGAGGGTTATGCGGAAAAACTGTTTTTT. Amino acid sequence: CASSLAEGYAEKLFF.

The sample holds one count of this clone. V and J are TRBV12-5 and TRBJ2-2; D gene uncertain. The germline V gene has CDR1 LGHNT and CDR2 FRNRAP. This CDR3 comprises 17 residues. Trimming shortened V by 0 bases and J by 5 bases, and 16 bases separated the two germline ends. The CDR3 coding sequence is TGTGCTAGTGGTTTGGTTGGCTCCCGACTGCTTACCGGGGAGCTGTTTTTT. This codes for CASGLVGSRLLTGELFF.

The chain has TRBV7-3 and TRBJ2-2, with TRBD2 identical over 9 bases. The CDR3 runs to 17 residues. Looked up from germline, CDR1 is SGHTA and CDR2 is FQGTGA. V lost 0 bases to trimming and J lost 7 bases; unmatched junction nucleotides: 9. CDR3 in amino acids: CASSLTGGGRAGGELFF. Here the CDR3 DNA reads TGTGCCAGCAGCTTAACCGGTGGCGGGAGGGCCGGCGGGGAGCTGTTTTTT. Full variable domain (rest looked up from reference TRBV7-3 and TRBJ2-2): GAGVSQTPSNKVTEKGKYVELRCDPISGHTALYWYRQSLGQGPEFLIYFQGTGAADDSGLPNDRFFAVRPEGSVSTLKIQRTERGDSAVYLCASSLTGGGRAGGELFFGEGSRLTVL.

The gene calls are TRBV18 and TRBJ2-2; unclear D gene. The germline gives CDR1 KGHSH, CDR2 LQKENI. The V end lost 2 bases, the J end lost 0 bases, and 10 bases lay between the germline ends. The CDR3 contains 16 residues. CDR3 sequence: CASSPRATTNTGELFF. The CDR3 region has the DNA TGTGCCAGCTCACCAAGAGCCACCACGAACACCGGGGAGCTGTTTTTT.

The gene calls are TRBV7-3 and TRBJ1-1; D is possibly TRBD1 (5 bases). The CDR3 sequence is 15 residues long. The V end lost 2 bases, the J end lost 0 bases, and 10 bases lay between the germline ends. Germline CDR1 SGHTA, CDR2 FQGTGA. CDR3 in amino acids: CASSLSGTVNTEAFF. The CDR3 coding sequence is TGTGCCAGCAGCTTATCCGGGACGGTGAACACTGAAGCTTTCTTT.

The J gene is TRBJ1-1, the V gene TRBV6-5, with TRBD1 matching over 7 bases. Looked up from germline, CDR1 is MNHEY and CDR2 is SVGAGI. V was clipped by 6 bases and J by 1 base; unmatched bases: 5. The CDR3 extends over 14 amino acids. CDR3 sequence: CASSQGGANTEAFF. As DNA, the CDR3 is TGTGCCAGCAGCCAGGGGGGAGCGAACACTGAAGCTTTCTTT.

This chain links TRBV7-9 with TRBJ2-3, with 14 bases fitting TRBD2. V gave up 5 bases and J gave up 4 bases; unmatched junction bases: 8. Germline V CDR1 and CDR2: SEHNR, FQNEAQ (reference sequence). The CDR3 runs 17 residues. The CDR3 DNA reads as TGTGCCAGCAGCACTAGGACTAGCGGGGGGTTGGCAGATACGCAGTATTTT. Its protein product is CASSTRTSGGLADTQYF. Combining the CDR3 with reference TRBV7-9 and TRBJ2-3 gives the whole variable domain DTGVSQNPRHKITKRGQNVTFRCDPISEHNRLYWYRQTLGQGPEFLTYFQNEAQLEKSRLLSDRFSAERPKGSFSTLEIQRTEQGDSAMYLCASSTRTSGGLADTQYFGPGTRLTVL.

The rearrangement links TRBV7-2 to TRBJ2-5, with a tentative D call TRBD2 (5 bases). Germline CDR1 and CDR2: SGHTA and FQGNSA. The V gene lost 8 bases and the J gene lost 5 bases, with 12 bases spanning the gap. The CDR3 consists of 12 residues. Here the CDR3 reads CASSSPGETQYF. CDR3 coding DNA: TGTGCCAGCTCCTCCCCGGGGGAGACCCAGTACTTC.

V is TRBV27 and J is TRBJ1-2; unclear D gene. V was trimmed by 5 bases and J by 1 base, leaving 20 bases between them. Germline V gene data show CDR1 as MNHEY and CDR2 as SMNVEV (reference sequence). This CDR3 spans 17 amino acids. The CDR3 nucleotides read TGTGCCAGCAGTGCAACCTCTATACGCGGAGTTAACTATGGCTACACCTTC. Its translation: CASSATSIRGVNYGYTF.

The J gene is TRBJ1-5, the V gene TRBV10-2; a possible D gene is TRBD1 (5 bases). V gave up 5 bases and J gave up 2 bases, with 7 bases separating them. The CDR3 extends over 13 amino acids. Germline values: CDR1 WSHSY, CDR2 SAAADI. Here the CDR3 reads CASSTQGNQPQHF. The CDR3 DNA sequence: TGCGCCAGCAGTACACAGGGCAATCAGCCCCAGCATTTT.